This TCR beta chain was captured in a study of molecular identifiers for immune sequencing clone quantification. Overall study: Replicate RNA from around 20,000 or 100,000 naive CD8 T cells formed five aliquots; four were sequenced.

The CDR3 has 11 residues. Trimming took off 3 bases at V and 5 bases at J, with 4 bases between the two ends. Germline V gives CDR1 SGHTA, CDR2 FQGNSA. MiXCR, applied by TCRdb to the PCR reads, yields one record per CDR3 protein. The table has approximately 550,000 distinct CDR3 sequences, roughly 24% seen once. This clonotype was counted ten times or more. What it binds is unknown. Regarding the study as a whole: Jurkat TCR RNA from one cell was spiked into approximately 1 million naive cells, and it was reportedly detectable there.

Source material: naive CD8+ T cells from blood, with Jurkat cell RNA spiked in. As to subset: FACS-sorted CD8+CD4-CCR7+CD45RA+ naive T cells. The receptor was derived from a human donor in good health. Some libraries in this study had Jurkat cell RNA spiked in. The chain joins TRBV7-2 to TRBJ2-5; no clear D. For the CDR3, the DNA is TGTGCCAGCAGCTTTCTGGAGACCCAGTACTTC. It specifies CASSFLETQYF.